This T cell receptor (beta chain) was recorded in a study of somatic mutations in cytotoxic T cells in rheumatoid arthritis (dated by TCRdb to about 2017). Study-level background: Right after diagnosis and prior to the start of any treatment, more than 25 ml EDTA of peripheral blood was drawn from patients. Sorted V beta1+ cells also underwent TCRB sequencing, and some V beta antibody-stained T-cell populations were flow-sorted at nearly 100% purity on a FACSAria II or Sony SH800. Whether expanded CD8+ T-cell clones in untreated, newly diagnosed rheumatoid arthritis carry somatic mutations was the study question, and clonality was characterized with TCRB deep sequencing. TCRB deep sequencing was performed for more than 50 rheumatoid arthritis patients and approximately 20 healthy controls. Patients and controls did not essentially differ in median age, which was nearly identical between the groups. Broader findings and caveats from the paper: In 8 out of 65 patients, more than 20% of CD8+ cells belonged to the largest CD8+ clone, while several identical CD8+ TCRB sequences were shared between blood and synovial fluid. The expanded CD8+ clones had unknown antigen targets, and not appearing in virus-specific databases did not rule out that they were virus-specific. In patients, CD8+ clonality rose with age (Spearman r ~ 0.53), which was not the case in healthy controls. CD8+ T-cell clonality did not differ significantly between rheumatoid arthritis patients and age-matched healthy controls. No adjustment for multiple comparisons was made for the slight TRBV07 underrepresentation in patients.

Here V drops 0 bases and J drops 6 bases, and the junction holds 9 bases not matched to any gene. The germline V gene specifies MRHNA as CDR1 and SNTAGT as CDR2. Including cysteine and phenylalanine, the CDR3 has 16 amino acids. Only the CDR3 DNA stays, 48 bases, in frame from base 1. CD4+ and CD8+ cells were isolated by positive magnetic bead selection on an AutoMACS, and purity was checked by flow cytometry. Initial screening for clonal expansions relied on flow cytometry with a TCR V beta antibody panel, after which sorted CD8+ fractions underwent TCRB deep sequencing for characterization. Ficoll-Paque PLUS density gradient separation was used to isolate peripheral blood mononuclear cells. Using Nucleospin Tissue or Tissue XS kits, DNA was extracted from CD4-enriched, CD8-enriched or PBMC samples, with quantification by a Qubit 2.0 fluorometer. With regard to this clone: Its antigen remains undetermined. Base qualities are not recorded, but no much larger clone differs from it by a single base.

Genomic DNA underwent TCRB CDR3 sequencing using the immunoSEQ assay. Processing in the source paper ran as follows. Patient CD8+ clones larger than 1% were compared against published virus-specific TCRB sequences, and only a few matched. Analyses were restricted to productive TCRB rearrangements. Clonality was expressed as a Shannon entropy-based productive clonality index, with each clone defined by a unique TCRB CDR3 sequence. Repertoire overlap for a pair of samples was computed from each clone's template counts relative to total templates per sample. Flow cytometry-measured V-gene usage correlated with V-gene usage from TCRB sequencing, with a Spearman r of approximately 0.55. The table comes from immuneACCESS by way of TCRdb, which keeps in-frame sequences with V and J called. Part of the clones is missing from these tables; in studies checked, under half for an unresolved V gene and the rest for unknown reasons. Clonal size and the V and J genes are those of that table, whereas D and trimming came from the DNA. The sample profile shows tens of thousands of clones; about 82% of them were found once. Jointly, the top ten make up 3% to 4% of the sample.

The clonotype comes from an adult with rheumatoid arthritis. Sequencing was performed on CD8+ T cells sorted from blood. This receptor chain uses TRBV6-4 and TRBJ1-2; 8 bases in the junction line up with TRBD1. The CDR3: CASSDSPDRVANGYTF. The bases are TGTGCCAGCAGTGACTCCCCGGACAGGGTGGCGAATGGCTACACCTTC.